This paragraph reports one T cell receptor beta chain. Antigen: not known. Assays examined roughly 100,000 TCR templates per sample. Measured with immunoSEQ multiplex PCR; TCRdb has only the in-frame clones, and not every one. Among 50,000 to 55,000 clones, less than 98% were seen once, and the ten largest hold roughly 0.6%. This entry is derived from a study of siplizumab effects on memory and regulatory T cells. Germline CDR1 reads MGHDK; CDR2 reads SYGVNS. V lost 2 bases to trimming and J lost 6 bases; unmatched junction nucleotides: 5. This CDR3 has 15 amino acids. Study-level points and caveats: A minor fraction of alloreactive clones, and no more, mapped to unstimulated subsets. Under siplizumab, an average roughly 63% of mappable alloreactive CD4+ clones were Treg-derived, compared with more than 25% in controls.

Sequences were obtained from naive CD4+ T cells sorted from blood. The chain is built from TRBV25-1 and TRBJ2-1, with 9 bases identical to TRBD2. This clonotype was sampled from a human donor in good health. The CDR3 loop is CASSEGGRASNEQFF. The CDR3 DNA reads TGTGCCAGCAGTGAAGGCGGGAGGGCCTCCAATGAGCAGTTCTTC.